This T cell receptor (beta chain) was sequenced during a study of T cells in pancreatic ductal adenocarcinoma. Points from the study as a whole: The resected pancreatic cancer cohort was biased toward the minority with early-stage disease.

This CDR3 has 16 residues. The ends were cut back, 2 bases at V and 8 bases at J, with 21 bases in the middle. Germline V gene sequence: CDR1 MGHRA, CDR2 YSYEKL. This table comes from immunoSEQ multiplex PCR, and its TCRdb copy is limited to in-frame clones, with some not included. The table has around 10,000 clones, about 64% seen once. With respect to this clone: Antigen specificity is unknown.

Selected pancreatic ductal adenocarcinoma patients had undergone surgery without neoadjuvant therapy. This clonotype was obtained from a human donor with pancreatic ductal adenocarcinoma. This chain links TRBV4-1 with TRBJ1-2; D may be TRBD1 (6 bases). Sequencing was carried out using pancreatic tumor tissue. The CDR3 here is CASSQTRDTALKGYTF. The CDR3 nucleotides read TGCGCCAGCAGCCAAACCCGGGACACCGCTTTGAAGGGCTACACCTTC.